The next 11 T cell receptor beta chains were all read from a single sample in a study of blood T cell repertoires in COVID-19. Clones were sequenced by immunoSEQ multiplex PCR, and TCRdb holds only the in-frame ones, with some missing. There are tens of thousands of clones in the sample; over 70% occur only once, and 22% lies in the top ten. Material: peripheral blood. These receptors were collected from an elderly man with active or convalescent COVID-19.

The CDR3 protein is CASSYSAGTGALGYTF. CDR3 bases: TGTGCCAGCAGTTACTCCGCCGGGACAGGGGCCCTTGGCTACACCTTC. The rearrangement joins TRBV6-5 to TRBJ1-2, with 10 positions matching TRBD1. The V segment lost 0 bases and the J segment 7 bases; nucleotides outside the gene matches: 8. The CDR3 covers 16 residues. CDR1 is MNHEY and CDR2 is SVGAGI in the germline V gene.

The chain links TRBV7-6 to TRBJ2-7; the match to TRBD2 covers 9 bases. The germline gives CDR1 SGHVS, CDR2 FNYEAQ. Trimming took 5 bases from V and 1 from J; bases not matched to a gene: 6. This CDR3 is built from 15 residues. The CDR3 nucleotides read TGTGCCAGCAGCCCCAGCGGGGGGAAGTCCTACGAGCAGTACTTC. It yields the protein CASSPSGGKSYEQYF.

The CDR3 sequence is CASSPDRGLNEQFF. DNA for the CDR3: TGTGCCAGCAGTCCCGACAGGGGGCTAAATGAGCAGTTCTTC. This chain uses TRBV6-2 or TRBV6-3 with TRBJ2-1, with 10 bases identical to TRBD1. CDR1 is MNHEY and CDR2 is SVGEGT in the germline V gene. Trimming removed 5 bases from V and 7 bases from J; junction bases left unmatched: 5. The CDR3 sequence is 14 residues long.

V gene TRBV5-5 combines with J gene TRBJ1-1; D is undetermined. CDR1 and CDR2 from the germline V gene are SGHKS and YYEKEE (reference sequence). This CDR3 comprises 13 residues. With 0 bases removed from V and 3 bases from J, the gap between germline ends came to 6 bases. The CDR3, as DNA: TGTGCCAGCAGCTTGGCTTCCGACACTGAAGCTTTCTTT. Translated: CASSLASDTEAFF.

Details on this clone: A junction boundary mismatches the germline segment, possibly from a read error. This sequence joins TRBV3-1 (or the pseudogene TRBV3-2) and TRBJ2-3; 9 positions agree with TRBD2. CDR1 LGHDT and CDR2 YNNKEL come from the germline V gene (reference sequence). The CDR3 sequence is 16 residues long. This chain's CDR3 is CAGSLGFAGGTDTQYF. The CDR3 DNA sequence: TGTGCCGGCAGCCTTGGGTTTGCGGGGGGGACAGATACGCAGTATTTT.

In this sample, this clone is medium-sized. The chain uses TRBV25-1 and TRBJ1-2; the match to TRBD1 covers 8 bases. The CDR3 runs to 15 residues. Germline CDR1 and CDR2: MGHDK and SYGVNS. The trim removed 2 bases at V and 8 bases at J, leaving 10 bases unmatched. The CDR3 here is CASSEEGRGRMGYTF. The CDR3 nucleotides are TGTGCCAGCAGTGAAGAAGGCAGGGGGCGGATGGGCTACACCTTC.

The rearrangement links TRBV6-5 to TRBJ1-1, with a weak D call TRBD1 (5 bases). CDR3 length equals 13 residues. V lost 7 bases to trimming and J lost 1 base, with 10 bases between them. Germline-derived CDR1 and CDR2 are MNHEY and SVGAGI. CDR3 amino acids: CASNPTGNTEAFF. The CDR3 DNA follows: TGTGCCAGCAACCCAACAGGGAACACTGAAGCTTTCTTT.

The chain couples TRBV19 to TRBJ2-2, with 7 bases that match TRBD1. From germline, CDR1 is LNHDA and CDR2 SQIVND (reference sequence). With 9 bases clipped from V and 0 bases from J, the junction kept 4 bases outside the gene matches. The CDR3 contains 14 residues. The CDR3 DNA follows: TGTGCCAGCAGGGGGACAGCGAACACCGGGGAGCTGTTTTTT. Residues: CASRGTANTGELFF.

The rearrangement uses TRBV9 and TRBJ1-1; D is possibly TRBD1 (6 bases). Looked up from germline, CDR1 is SGDLS and CDR2 is YYNGEE. V was trimmed by 0 bases and J by 4 bases, leaving 10 bases between them. CDR3 length: 14 residues. The DNA for the CDR3 is TGTGCCAGCAGCGTAGCAGGGGTGGGCACTGAAGCTTTCTTT. Translated: CASSVAGVGTEAFF. The variable domain in full, completed from reference TRBV9 and TRBJ1-1, reads DSGVTQTPKHLITATGQRVTLRCSPRSGDLSVYWYQQSLDQGLQFLIQYYNGEERAKGNILERFSAQQFPDLHSELNLSSLELGDSALYFCASSVAGVGTEAFFGQGTRLTVV.

This chain joins TRBV6-2 or TRBV6-3 and TRBJ2-1; D unclear. CDR3 length: 18 amino acids. Trimming took off 0 bases at V and 5 bases at J, with 20 bases between the two ends. Germline values: CDR1 MNHEY, CDR2 SVGEGT. The CDR3 region has the DNA TGTGCCAGCAGTTACTCGAGGTATCGGCCCAAACCCCACAATGAGCAGTTCTTC. It encodes CASSYSRYRPKPHNEQFF.

This clone counts as medium-sized (0.01 to 0.1%). The chain joins TRBV9 to TRBJ2-7; maybe TRBD1 (5 bases). The CDR3 has 13 residues. Per germline, CDR1 SGDLS and CDR2 YYNGEE. V was clipped by 4 bases and J by 2 bases, with 10 bases between them. The CDR3 sequence is CASSPQGAYEQYF. CDR3 DNA: TGTGCCAGCAGCCCCCAAGGGGCCTACGAGCAGTACTTC.